The rows below give T cell receptor beta chains drawn from one sample of a study of beta chain features in type 1 diabetes. Using immunoSEQ multiplex PCR, the repertoire was profiled, and TCRdb retains in-frame clones only, with some absent. This table holds roughly 500,000 clones, approximately 30% found once. The specimen was naive CD4+ T cells from blood. These receptors originate from a man between 18 and 35 years old in good health. The CDR3 runs from the conserved cysteine through the conserved F or W. The order of the fields is J gene, clone size, D gene, V gene, CDR3 protein, CDR3 DNA. The D gene is left open where the match is weak. Expanded clones get a size class; other rows say once, few or many, or leave the size out.

TRBJ1-2,NA,NA,TRBV7-9,CASSFAGLNYGYTF,TGTGCCAGCAGCTTTGCGGGCCTCAACTATGGCTACACCTTC
TRBJ2-4,NA,NA,TRBV14,CASSQVGAIAKNIQYF,TGTGCCAGCAGCCAGGTCGGGGCGATAGCCAAAAACATTCAGTACTTC
TRBJ2-5,NA,NA,TRBV19,CASSKRGPQETQYF,TGTGCCAGTAGTAAAAGAGGACCCCAAGAGACCCAGTACTTC
TRBJ2-4,NA,TRBD2,TRBV28,CASSPLAGVNIQYF,TGTGCCAGCAGTCCCCTAGCGGGAGTTAACATTCAGTACTTC
TRBJ2-4,few,NA,TRBV5-1,CASSPEGGLAKNIQYF,TGCGCCAGCAGCCCGGAGGGCGGATTAGCCAAAAACATTCAGTACTTC
TRBJ2-1,NA,NA,TRBV19,CASSTLGGKDNEQFF,TGTGCCAGTAGTACATTGGGCGGGAAGGACAATGAGCAGTTCTTC
TRBJ1-3,few,NA,TRBV29-1,CSVLNRSSGNTIYF,TGCAGCGTCTTAAACAGGAGCTCTGGAAACACCATATATTTT
TRBJ2-7,few,NA,TRBV6-1,CATVVGREQYF,TGTGCCACCGTGGTGGGGCGCGAGCAGTACTTC
TRBJ1-5,NA,NA,TRBV28,CASSLTASGGISNQPQHF,TGTGCCAGCAGTTTAACGGCCTCGGGGGGAATTAGCAATCAGCCCCAGCATTTT
TRBJ2-7,few,NA,TRBV9,CASSAQDAYEQYF,TGTGCCAGCAGCGCCCAGGACGCCTACGAGCAGTACTTC
TRBJ1-1,NA,NA,TRBV28,CASSPMGSSHAFF,TGTGCCAGCAGCCCTATGGGCAGCTCTCACGCTTTCTTT
TRBJ2-1,few,NA,TRBV4-2,CASSQGRGEQFF,TGTGCCAGCAGCCAAGGTAGAGGTGAGCAGTTCTTC
TRBJ2-1,few,NA,TRBV25-1,CASRGLTTEQFF,TGTGCCAGCAGGGGCCTTACCACTGAGCAGTTCTTC
TRBJ2-1,NA,TRBD2,TRBV4-3,CASSQDLLARYNEQFF,TGCGCCAGCAGCCAAGATCTACTAGCGCGTTACAATGAGCAGTTCTTC
TRBJ1-5,NA,NA,TRBV29-1,CSALALYQPQHF,TGCAGCGCCCTGGCCCTTTATCAGCCCCAGCATTTT
TRBJ2-7,few,TRBD1,TRBV9,CASSGPGTAYEQYF,TGTGCCAGCAGCGGCCCCGGGACAGCATACGAGCAGTACTTC
TRBJ2-3,few,TRBD1,TRBV2,CARSKDRDFSTDTQYF,TGTGCCAGGTCCAAGGACAGGGATTTTAGCACAGATACGCAGTATTTT
TRBJ2-5,NA,NA,TRBV30,CAWSGAGGSETQYF,TGTGCCTGGAGTGGAGCAGGGGGGTCGGAGACCCAGTACTTC
TRBJ2-5,NA,NA,TRBV7-2,CASSPEGVRETQYF,TGTGCCAGCAGCCCCGAGGGGGTCAGGGAGACCCAGTACTTC
TRBJ2-5,NA,NA,TRBV29-1,CSMEGGMRETQYF,TGCAGCATGGAAGGCGGGATGCGAGAGACCCAGTACTTC